Below are 27 T cell receptor beta chains sequenced from a single sample in a study of CD8+CD57+ T cells in acquired aplastic anemia. Template material for TCR beta VDJ and CDR3 profiling consisted of genomic DNA. MiXCR, run by TCRdb on the reads, gives a single entry per CDR3 protein. The sample records around 190,000 distinct CDR3 sequences, 60% to 65% being singletons. Sequencing input: sorted CD4+, CD8+, or CD8+CD57+ T cells (not recorded which) from PBMCs. These receptors all come from a human donor in good health.

This clonotype was seen a single time. The gene calls are TRBV7-3 and TRBJ1-2; perhaps TRBD1 as D (6 bases). This CDR3 contains 14 residues. V gave up 6 bases and J gave up 2 bases, with 13 bases separating them. Germline CDR1 reads SGHTA; CDR2 reads FQGTGA. Written as DNA, the CDR3 is TGTGCCAGCAGTTATAGGGGGGCCAACTATGGCTACACCTTC. Translation gives CASSYRGANYGYTF.

At least ten counts were recorded for this clonotype. This chain links TRBV4-1 with TRBJ2-3; D might be TRBD1 or TRBD2, each matching 5 bases. The CDR3 loop spans 17 amino acids. CDR1 MGHRA and CDR2 YSYEKL come from the germline V gene. The V end was cut by 4 bases, the J end by 2 bases, with 19 bases between. CDR3 DNA sequence: TGCGCCAGCAGCCCAAGGGACCTCCGATTATCCACAGATACGCAGTATTTT. Translating gives CASSPRDLRLSTDTQYF.

The chain joins TRBV4-2 to TRBJ1-6; perhaps TRBD1 as D (6 bases). The germline V and J ends were trimmed by 4 bases and 7 bases, with 14 bases remaining between them. The CDR3 is 15 residues long. CDR1 and CDR2 from the germline V gene are LGHNA and YNFKEQ. This CDR3 is CASSPTGGTNSPLHF. The CDR3 DNA is TGTGCCAGCAGCCCGACGGGCGGGACAAATTCACCCCTCCACTTT.

This sequence joins TRBV7-8 and TRBJ2-3; the match to TRBD2 covers 7 bases. V dropped 5 bases and J dropped 2; count of bases not matched to a gene: 10. The V gene's germline CDR1 is SGHVS and CDR2 FQNEAQ. The CDR3 spans 16 residues. CDR3 bases: TGTGCCAGCAGCCCATCTCGGCTAGCGGCCACAGATACGCAGTATTTT. Translated: CASSPSRLAATDTQYF.

V usage is TRBV20-1 and J usage is TRBJ2-3; tentative D call: TRBD1 (6 bases). Germline loops: CDR1 DFQATT, CDR2 SNEGSKA (reference sequence). This CDR3 comprises 15 residues. V lost 1 base to trimming and J lost 2 bases, with 13 bases between them. DNA of the CDR3: TGCAGTGCTAGAGGAGTGGGGGCGAACACAGATACGCAGTATTTT. Translating it yields CSARGVGANTDTQYF.

The chain combines TRBV12-5 with TRBJ2-5; D not certain. There are 13 residues in the CDR3. Trimming cost V 0 bases and J 1 base, with 3 bases left between them. CDR1 and CDR2 from the germline V gene are LGHNT and FRNRAP. In DNA, the CDR3 is TGTGCTAGTGGTTTGGTACGCCAAGAGACCCAGTACTTC. As protein: CASGLVRQETQYF.

This clonotype occurred many times. CDR3 loop: CASSESVPNEQFF. For the CDR3, the DNA is TGCGCCAGCAGTGAGTCGGTACCCAATGAGCAGTTCTTC. The rearrangement joins TRBV10-1 to TRBJ2-1; D gene unclear. Looked up from germline, CDR1 is WNHNN and CDR2 is SYGVQD (reference sequence). The CDR3 extends over 13 amino acids. V was cut by 0 bases and J by 6 bases, with 6 bases left in between.

The V gene is TRBV15, the J gene TRBJ1-2, with TRBD1 identical over 7 bases. Germline CDR1 LNHNV, CDR2 YYDKDF (reference sequence). Trimming took 4 bases from V and 2 from J; bases not matched to a gene: 13. The CDR3 consists of 17 residues. CDR3 residues: CATSTLPGQPENYGYTF. CDR3 DNA sequence: TGTGCCACCAGCACCTTACCGGGACAGCCGGAGAACTATGGCTACACCTTC.

The sample holds many counts of this clonotype. This chain uses TRBV4-1 with TRBJ2-7, with TRBD2 identical over 7 bases. This CDR3 has 15 amino acids. Trimming removed 1 base from V and 1 base from J; junction bases left unmatched: 4. Germline V gene sequence: CDR1 MGHRA, CDR2 YSYEKL. The CDR3 DNA reads TGCGCCAGCAGCCAAGGGGGACTACCGTCCTACGAGCAGTACTTC. Amino acids: CASSQGGLPSYEQYF.

This chain uses TRBV2 with TRBJ2-3, with D possibly TRBD2 on 7 matching bases. This CDR3 contains 13 residues. Trimming left V 6 bases short and J 4 bases short, with 11 bases between. The V gene's germline CDR1 is SNHLY and CDR2 FYNNEI. The CDR3: CASRGGAADTQYF. The DNA for the CDR3 is TGTGCCAGCAGGGGGGGGGCCGCAGATACGCAGTATTTT.

To note about this clonotype: Germline is not matched at one junction end, which may reflect a read error. V usage is TRBV19 and J usage is TRBJ1-4; D is undetermined. Germline V CDR1 and CDR2: LNHDA, SQIVND (reference sequence). This CDR3 region has 17 residues. Here the CDR3 DNA reads TGTGCCAGTAGTACTTCCACCGCGGCCGCAACTAATGAAGAACTGTTTTTT. This sequence encodes CASSTSTAAATNEELFF. The full variable domain, completed using reference TRBV19 and TRBJ1-4, is DGGITQSPKYLFRKEGQNVTLSCEQNLNHDAMYWYRQDPGQGLRLIYYSQIVNDFQKGDIAEGYSVSREKKESFPLTVTSAQKNPTAFYLCASSTSTAAATNEELFFGSGTQLSVL.

This clonotype was seen only once. This chain joins TRBV2 and TRBJ1-2; 9 bases agree with TRBD1. This CDR3 contains 14 residues. Germline assignment: CDR1 SNHLY and CDR2 FYNNEI. J lost 4 bases, V lost 6 bases, and 6 bases had no gene match. The CDR3 is CASSEQGAGYGYTF. The DNA of the CDR3 is TGTGCCAGCAGCGAACAGGGGGCGGGCTATGGCTACACCTTC.

This clonotype showed up many times. CDR3 DNA: TGTGCCAGCAGCGAATCGACTAGCGGGGGACTCGGAGAGACCCAGTACTTC. Translating gives CASSESTSGGLGETQYF. This rearrangement joins TRBV9 to TRBJ2-5; 12 bases are a match to TRBD2. The ends lost 3 bases at V and 4 bases at J; junction bases unmatched: 10. In germline, CDR1 is SGDLS, CDR2 YYNGEE. This CDR3 is built from 17 residues.

With respect to this clonotype: It may be a read error: a sequence one base away is much more abundant. The V and J genes are TRBV20-1 and TRBJ1-5, with 11 bases aligning to TRBD1. CDR1 is DFQATT and CDR2 is SNEGSKA in the germline V gene (reference sequence). The ends lost 6 bases at V and 6 bases at J; junction bases unmatched: 16. The CDR3 totals 17 residues. The CDR3 protein is CSAMPGTGGTVSQPQHF. In nucleotides, the CDR3 is TGCAGTGCCATGCCCGGGACAGGGGGAACTGTAAGTCAGCCCCAGCATTTT.

The chain couples TRBV9 to TRBJ2-1; 8 nucleotides align to TRBD1. The CDR3 totals 15 residues. Germline V gives CDR1 SGDLS, CDR2 YYNGEE. V dropped 3 bases and J dropped 6; count of bases not matched to a gene: 8. The CDR3: CASSGIQGGLNEQFF. CDR3 coding DNA: TGTGCCAGCAGCGGGATACAGGGGGGTCTCAATGAGCAGTTCTTC.

The rearrangement uses TRBV29-1 and TRBJ2-3; a possible D gene is TRBD2 (5 bases). V dropped 1 base and J dropped 5 bases, with 7 bases sitting between them. The CDR3 has 12 amino acids. CDR1 and CDR2 from the germline V gene are SQVTM and ANQGSEA. The CDR3 DNA follows: TGCAGCGTTGAAGGAGGGTTAGATACGCAGTATTTT. It is translated as CSVEGGLDTQYF.

The V and J genes are TRBV9 and TRBJ2-3; 11 positions match TRBD1. The CDR3 has 18 residues. The V gene end was trimmed by 0 bases and the J gene end by 0 bases; junction bases not matched to a gene: 6. Germline-derived CDR1 and CDR2 are SGDLS and YYNGEE. The CDR3, as DNA: TGTGCCAGCAGCGTAGCCGGGACAGGGGGGACTAGCACAGATACGCAGTATTTT. Translating gives CASSVAGTGGTSTDTQYF.

CDR3 region: CSARDLPSLETQYF. As DNA, the CDR3 is TGCAGTGCTAGAGATTTGCCTAGTCTCGAGACCCAGTACTTC. The chain is built from TRBV20-1 and TRBJ2-5; unclear D gene. This CDR3 has 14 amino acids. The V gene's germline CDR1 is DFQATT and CDR2 SNEGSKA (reference sequence). The V end was cut by 0 bases, the J end by 5 bases, with 13 bases between.

Ten or more counts support this clonotype. J is TRBJ2-5 and V is TRBV3-1; D remains unclear. The germline CDR1 and CDR2 sequences are LGHDT and YNNKEL (reference sequence). This CDR3 is built from 13 residues. Trimming removed 4 bases at V and 1 base at J, with 7 bases between. CDR3 protein: CASSPESQETQYF. The CDR3 bases are TGTGCCAGCAGCCCCGAGAGCCAAGAGACCCAGTACTTC.

The genes are TRBV5-1 and TRBJ2-7, with TRBD2 identical over 13 bases. The CDR3 loop spans 17 amino acids. J gave up 1 base and V 0 bases, and 4 bases lay outside the gene matches. Germline loops: CDR1 SGHRS, CDR2 YFSETQ. CDR3 sequence reads: CASSLGLAGGLSYEQYF. The CDR3 region has the DNA TGCGCCAGCAGCTTGGGACTAGCGGGGGGCCTTTCCTACGAGCAGTACTTC.

This chain joins TRBV20-1 and TRBJ2-7; TRBD2 is a possible D gene (6 bases). CDR3 length: 14 residues. The germline gives CDR1 DFQATT, CDR2 SNEGSKA (reference sequence). Trimming pared 6 bases from V and 8 bases from J, leaving 23 bases between. The CDR3 protein is CSAPSLASLTKQYF. In DNA form, the CDR3 reads TGCAGTGCCCCTTCCCTAGCGAGCCTTACGAAGCAGTACTTC.

V is TRBV10-3 and J is TRBJ1-5, with D unresolved. V was clipped by 3 bases and J by 0 bases, with 6 bases between them. Germline lookup yields CDR1 ENHRY and CDR2 SYGVKD. The CDR3 is made up of 14 amino acids. In nucleotides, the CDR3 is TGTGCCATCAGTGAACAAAATAGCAATCAGCCCCAGCATTTT. It yields the protein CAISEQNSNQPQHF.

This clonotype was detected a few times. The chain combines TRBV20-1 with TRBJ1-5; 8 nucleotides align to TRBD1. The length of the CDR3 is 16 residues. CDR1 and CDR2 from the germline V gene are DFQATT and SNEGSKA (reference sequence). The V segment lost 6 bases and the J segment 4 bases; nucleotides outside the gene matches: 14. For the CDR3, the DNA is TGCAGTGCCCTCTCCGGCGGGGACAGGTTAAATCAGCCCCAGCATTTT. Its translation is CSALSGGDRLNQPQHF.

Comments on this clonotype: A much larger clone lies a single base off, so this may be a read error. The V gene is TRBV28, the J gene TRBJ1-1, with a weak D call TRBD1 (5 bases). This CDR3 has 13 amino acids. Germline V gene sequence: CDR1 MDHEN, CDR2 SYDVKM. Trimming shortened V by 7 bases and J by 7 bases, and 16 bases separated the two germline ends. Here the CDR3 DNA reads TGTGCCAGCAAGTTGGGGGGGACCAGTGAAGCTTTCTTT. Encoded protein: CASKLGGTSEAFF.

V is TRBV10-3 and J is TRBJ2-7; tentatively, D is TRBD1 or TRBD2 (6 bases each). CDR1 is ENHRY, CDR2 SYGVKD, per germline. Trimming took off 5 bases at V and 10 bases at J, with 24 bases between the two ends. This CDR3 has 15 residues. The CDR3 nucleotides read TGTGCCATCAGTTACTCCGACAGGACTACGACGCGCCAGTACTTC. It specifies CAISYSDRTTTRQYF.

This clonotype was counted ten times or more. This sequence joins TRBV20-1 and TRBJ1-2, with D uncertain. V gave up 3 bases and J gave up 4 bases, with 9 bases separating them. The CDR3 is 12 amino acids. CDR1 and CDR2 (germline): DFQATT, SNEGSKA (reference sequence). This CDR3 is CSASPSPYGYTF. CDR3 nucleotide sequence: TGCAGTGCTAGTCCGTCGCCCTATGGCTACACCTTC.

The chain joins TRBV10-1 to TRBJ2-7; D is unclear. The germline CDR1 and CDR2 sequences are WNHNN and SYGVQD (reference sequence). The CDR3 has 15 amino acids. V shed 3 bases and J shed 3 bases, with 15 bases lying between them. The CDR3 reads CASSDGFEGYYEQYF. The CDR3 region has the DNA TGCGCCAGCAGTGACGGCTTTGAAGGGTACTACGAGCAGTACTTC.